Below are 16 T cell receptor beta chains sequenced from a single sample in a study of blood T cell repertoires in COVID-19. Sequencing used immunoSEQ multiplex PCR; TCRdb keeps in-frame clones, though not all of them. The table has around 290,000 clones, around 86% seen once. Sequenced sample: PBMCs or T cells enriched from blood (not recorded which). Every receptor here comes from a woman in her late teens or twenties who had recovered from COVID-19.

V is TRBV7-3 and J is TRBJ1-1, with D uncertain. The CDR3 is made up of 13 amino acids. Trimming shortened V by 5 bases and J by 2 bases, and 9 bases separated the two germline ends. The germline gives CDR1 SGHTA, CDR2 FQGTGA. The CDR3 sequence is CASSPIYNTEAFF. The DNA for the CDR3 is TGTGCCAGCAGCCCCATCTATAACACTGAAGCTTTCTTT.

The chain couples TRBV7-2 to TRBJ2-7; a possible D gene is TRBD2 (7 bases). The CDR3 is 15 amino acids. V was pared by 0 bases and J by 4 bases, with 13 bases between. The germline CDR1 and CDR2 sequences are SGHTA and FQGNSA. CDR3: CASSLAGGRVYEQYF. The CDR3, as DNA: TGTGCCAGCAGCTTAGCGGGGGGGCGGGTATACGAGCAGTACTTC.

V is TRBV5-8 and J is TRBJ2-2; 7 nucleotides align to TRBD1. Losses at the gene ends were 0 bases for V and 5 bases for J; bases not matched to a gene: 7. This CDR3 spans 16 amino acids. In germline, CDR1 is SGHTS, CDR2 YDEGEE. CDR3 coding DNA: TGTGCCAGCAGCTTGGTACGGTACAGGGGTACCGGGGAGCTGTTTTTT. Translated, it gives CASSLVRYRGTGELFF.

The chain couples TRBV19 to TRBJ2-1, with 9 bases aligning to TRBD2. Germline CDR1 is LNHDA and CDR2 is SQIVND (reference sequence). This CDR3 contains 15 residues. V lost 8 bases, J lost 9 bases, and 14 bases stayed unmatched. The CDR3 sequence: CASGKIAGVVGEQFF. The CDR3, as DNA: TGTGCCAGTGGAAAAATAGCGGGAGTTGTCGGTGAGCAGTTCTTC.

The chain is built from TRBV10-3 and TRBJ1-1; 9 bases are a match to TRBD1. This CDR3 has 13 residues. Germline V lookup: CDR1 ENHRY, CDR2 SYGVKD. V was clipped by 7 bases and J by 3 bases; unmatched bases: 3. The CDR3 DNA reads TGTGCCATCACCCGGGACAGGGACACTGAAGCTTTCTTT. Translated, it gives CAITRDRDTEAFF.

J is TRBJ2-1 and V is TRBV19; 7 bases are shared with TRBD1. Germline V gene sequence: CDR1 LNHDA, CDR2 SQIVND (reference sequence). This CDR3 comprises 14 residues. The V segment lost 6 bases and the J segment 0 bases; nucleotides outside the gene matches: 2. The CDR3 nucleotides read TGTGCCAGTAGACGGGACAGCTCCTACAATGAGCAGTTCTTC. As protein: CASRRDSSYNEQFF.

V gene TRBV24-1 combines with J gene TRBJ2-1; 11 bases align to TRBD2. CDR3 size: 20 residues. The V segment lost 4 bases and the J segment 4 bases; nucleotides outside the gene matches: 17. Looked up from germline, CDR1 is KGHDR and CDR2 is SFDVKD. The CDR3 DNA follows: TGTGCCACCAGTGACCCCTCGAAAACTAGCGGGAGCTCGGCATACAATGAGCAGTTCTTC. Translating it yields CATSDPSKTSGSSAYNEQFF.

The chain has TRBV6-6 and TRBJ1-6, with D possibly matching TRBD1 (5 bases). V lost 2 bases and J 7 bases, leaving 15 bases between the germline ends. Germline V CDR1 and CDR2: MNHNY, SVGAGI (reference sequence). The CDR3 contains 16 residues. CDR3 in amino acids: CASSYPPLTENSPLHF. The CDR3 nucleotides are TGTGCCAGCAGTTACCCGCCCCTGACAGAGAATTCACCCCTCCACTTT.

V and J are TRBV5-4 and TRBJ2-3, with 11 bases identical to TRBD2. Germline-derived CDR1 and CDR2 are SGHNT and YYREEE (reference sequence). This CDR3 is built from 18 residues. With V trimmed by 4 bases and J by 0 bases, 10 bases remained unmatched. This chain's CDR3 is CASSKPPSGGTSTDTQYF. For the CDR3, the DNA is TGTGCCAGCAGCAAACCCCCTAGCGGGGGGACTAGCACAGATACGCAGTATTTT. Full variable domain (remainder filled in from reference TRBV5-4 and TRBJ2-3): ETGVTQSPTHLIKTRGQQVTLRCSSQSGHNTVSWYQQALGQGPQFIFQYYREEENGRGNFPPRFSGLQFPNYSSELNVNALELDDSALYLCASSKPPSGGTSTDTQYFGPGTRLTVL.

This sequence joins TRBV6-1 and TRBJ1-6, with TRBD1 matching over 7 bases. V gave up 0 bases and J gave up 8 bases; unmatched junction bases: 4. The CDR3 covers 15 residues. Looked up from germline, CDR1 is MNHNS and CDR2 is SASEGT. CDR3 region: CASSEAGQTHSPLHF. The DNA of the CDR3 is TGTGCCAGCAGTGAAGCGGGACAGACCCATTCACCCCTCCACTTT.

The V call is TRBV6-5, the J call TRBJ1-1; D is uncertain. Germline V gives CDR1 MNHEY, CDR2 SVGAGI. Trimming stripped 4 bases from V and 2 bases from J, with 14 bases between. The CDR3 covers 15 residues. The CDR3 sequence is CASSFQASANTEAFF. Here the CDR3 DNA reads TGTGCCAGCAGTTTCCAGGCGTCAGCCAACACTGAAGCTTTCTTT.

The CDR3, as DNA: TGTGCCAGCAGCCTAGGGACTAGCGTAAGTAATGAGCAGTTCTTC. Residues: CASSLGTSVSNEQFF. The chain links TRBV5-5 to TRBJ2-1; 10 bases align to TRBD2. CDR3 length: 15 amino acids. Trimming took 4 bases from V and 7 from J; bases not matched to a gene: 8. Germline V gene sequence: CDR1 SGHKS, CDR2 YYEKEE (reference sequence).

This chain connects TRBV6-2 or TRBV6-3 to TRBJ2-3; D is perhaps TRBD2 (5 bases). This CDR3 spans 15 amino acids. Per germline, CDR1 MNHEY and CDR2 SVGEGT. Trimming took 0 bases from V and 2 from J, leaving 9 bases between them. CDR3 DNA: TGTGCCAGCAGTTACTCTCACGGGGACACAGATACGCAGTATTTT. Protein product: CASSYSHGDTDTQYF.

This rearrangement joins TRBV25-1 to TRBJ1-2; D unclear. Trimming removed 1 base at V and 4 bases at J, with 13 bases between. CDR1 is MGHDK, CDR2 SYGVNS, per germline. This CDR3 spans 15 amino acids. The CDR3 is CASSEWGGRGYGYTF. CDR3 DNA sequence: TGTGCCAGCAGTGAATGGGGAGGGAGAGGCTATGGCTACACCTTC.

The chain links TRBV3-1 (or the pseudogene TRBV3-2) to TRBJ2-7; D gene uncertain. With 3 bases removed from V and 0 bases from J, the gap between germline ends came to 9 bases. Germline V gives CDR1 LGHDT, CDR2 YNNKEL (reference sequence). This CDR3 region has 14 residues. This CDR3 is CASSQVGNSYEQYF. CDR3 DNA sequence: TGTGCCAGCAGCCAGGTGGGCAACTCCTACGAGCAGTACTTC.

The V gene is TRBV19, the J gene TRBJ2-7; D is possibly TRBD1 (5 bases). Germline V gene lookup returns CDR1 LNHDA and CDR2 SQIVND (reference sequence). There are 14 residues in the CDR3. With 7 bases removed from V and 3 bases from J, the gap between germline ends came to 16 bases. The CDR3, as DNA: TGTGCCAGTACTCCCGGTGGGCAGGGCTACGAGCAGTACTTC. This gives the protein CASTPGGQGYEQYF.